The 17 T cell receptor beta chains below all came from one sample that was sequenced in a study of cytomegalovirus exposure and HLA in healthy donors. Profiled with immunoSEQ multiplex PCR; TCRdb holds only in-frame clones, not every one. The sample has 150,000 to 200,000 clones, about 87% seen once. What was sequenced was PBMCs. Receptor source: a woman in her 30s in good health and CMV-seronegative.

The CDR3 region has the DNA TGTGCCAGCAGCGTAGAACCAGGGGGAACAGATACGCAGTATTTT. Translating gives CASSVEPGGTDTQYF. The rearrangement joins TRBV9 to TRBJ2-3, with TRBD1 matching over 7 bases. V was clipped by 0 bases and J by 3 bases; unmatched bases: 4. Germline V lookup: CDR1 SGDLS, CDR2 YYNGEE. CDR3 length: 15 residues.

The chain uses TRBV27 and TRBJ2-7; 12 bases fit TRBD1. J gave up 4 bases and V 5 bases, and 9 bases lay outside the gene matches. The CDR3 totals 16 residues. Per germline, CDR1 MNHEY and CDR2 SMNVEV (reference sequence). The CDR3 here is CASSGWKGQGAYEQYF. CDR3 bases: TGTGCCAGCAGTGGATGGAAGGGACAGGGGGCTTACGAGCAGTACTTC.

Only a few counts were recorded for this clone. The genes are TRBV7-9 and TRBJ1-6; D may be TRBD1 (5 bases). The CDR3 has 15 amino acids. The V and J ends lost 4 bases and 9 bases respectively, with 16 bases between them. Per the germline V gene, CDR1 is SEHNR and CDR2 is FQNEAQ (reference sequence). The chain's CDR3 is CASSSGLNVGSPLHF. The CDR3 bases are TGTGCCAGCAGCTCGGGACTGAATGTGGGTTCACCCCTCCACTTT.

The chain is built from TRBV19 and TRBJ2-3; the D gene is possibly TRBD1 (6 bases). CDR1 and CDR2 from the germline V gene are LNHDA and SQIVND (reference sequence). Trimming cost V 3 bases and J 4 bases, with 14 bases left between them. The length of the CDR3 is 15 residues. CDR3 protein: CASSIGGGIPDTQYF. The CDR3 DNA reads as TGTGCCAGTAGTATTGGGGGCGGAATCCCAGATACGCAGTATTTT.

This chain connects TRBV15 to TRBJ2-1, with TRBD1 identical over 9 bases. J was trimmed by 3 bases and V by 6 bases; bases with no gene match: 6. The germline gives CDR1 LNHNV, CDR2 YYDKDF (reference sequence). This CDR3 has 15 amino acids. The CDR3: CATRSSDRGYNEQFF. The CDR3, as DNA: TGTGCCACCAGATCCTCGGACAGGGGCTACAATGAGCAGTTCTTC. Full variable domain (outside the CDR3, taken from reference TRBV15 and TRBJ2-1): DAMVIQNPRYQVTQFGKPVTLSCSQTLNHNVMYWYQQKSSQAPKLLFHYYDKDFNNEADTPDNFQSRRPNTSFCFLDIRSPGLGDTAMYLCATRSSDRGYNEQFFGPGTRLTVL.

The genes are TRBV7-9 and TRBJ2-7, with D tentatively TRBD1 (6 bases). The V end lost 5 bases, the J end lost 2 bases, and 13 bases lay between the germline ends. The CDR3 runs 14 residues. Germline CDR1 SEHNR, CDR2 FQNEAQ (reference sequence). The CDR3 region is CASSARTAPYEQYF. The CDR3 bases are TGTGCCAGCAGCGCTCGGACAGCTCCCTACGAGCAGTACTTC.

V gene TRBV10-3 combines with J gene TRBJ2-7; TRBD1 matches at 7 bases. Germline V gene data show CDR1 as ENHRY and CDR2 as SYGVKD. This CDR3 contains 14 residues. V trimming: 4 bases; J trimming: 4 bases; junction bases outside the gene matches: 7. This CDR3 is CAISADRSVYEQYF. In DNA, the CDR3 is TGTGCCATCAGTGCGGACAGGAGTGTTTACGAGCAGTACTTC.

This chain joins TRBV5-5 and TRBJ1-5; 7 bases agree with TRBD1. The germline CDR1 and CDR2 sequences are SGHKS and YYEKEE (reference sequence). V dropped 1 base and J dropped 0; count of bases not matched to a gene: 13. The CDR3 has 19 residues. This CDR3 reads CASSLLIGTGALSNQPQHF. In nucleotides, the CDR3 is TGTGCCAGCAGCTTGTTAATCGGAACAGGGGCCCTTAGCAATCAGCCCCAGCATTTT.

This clone was seen only once. The chain has TRBV27 and TRBJ2-7; a weak D match, TRBD1 (7 bases). Germline V gene lookup returns CDR1 MNHEY and CDR2 SMNVEV (reference sequence). The CDR3 runs to 14 residues. V lost 6 bases to trimming and J lost 2 bases, with 14 bases between them. In nucleotides, the CDR3 is TGTGCCAGCAGACGGGCAGGGGGGCCCTACGAGCAGTACTTC. Its translation: CASRRAGGPYEQYF.

The gene calls are TRBV27 and TRBJ2-5; D is possibly TRBD1 (6 bases). The CDR3 contains 14 residues. With 2 bases removed from V and 4 bases from J, the gap between germline ends came to 11 bases. Germline loops: CDR1 MNHEY, CDR2 SMNVEV (reference sequence). Here the CDR3 reads CASSLAGAGETQYF. In DNA, the CDR3 is TGTGCCAGCAGTTTAGCAGGGGCTGGAGAGACCCAGTACTTC.

This clone has only one observation. The V gene is TRBV4-3, the J gene TRBJ1-6; tentatively, D is TRBD1 (6 bases). The V end was cut by 1 base, the J end by 10 bases, with 14 bases between. The CDR3 sequence is 15 residues long. Germline CDR1 LGHNA, CDR2 YSLEER. The CDR3 loop reads CASSQGGGTRSPLHF. The CDR3 nucleotides are TGCGCCAGCAGCCAAGGGGGGGGCACCCGGTCACCCCTCCACTTT.

The rearrangement links TRBV9 to TRBJ2-2; D may be TRBD2 (6 bases). The CDR3 is 16 amino acids. The V end lost 0 bases, the J end lost 5 bases, and 14 bases lay between the germline ends. Per germline, CDR1 SGDLS and CDR2 YYNGEE. Here the CDR3 reads CASSVARDLRTGELFF. The CDR3 region has the DNA TGTGCCAGCAGCGTAGCACGGGACTTGCGGACCGGGGAGCTGTTTTTT.

The chain combines TRBV10-1 with TRBJ1-5; 9 bases fit TRBD1. V shed 5 bases and J 3 bases; nucleotides not matched to a gene: 23. The CDR3 length is 21 residues. CDR1 and CDR2 (germline): WNHNN, SYGVQD (reference sequence). Written as DNA, the CDR3 is TGCGCCAGCAGTCACACTTCAAGGCCCCCGGACAGGGGACCACACAATCAGCCCCAGCATTTT. It codes for CASSHTSRPPDRGPHNQPQHF.

The J gene is TRBJ1-2, the V gene TRBV9; maybe TRBD1 (5 bases). The CDR3 consists of 17 residues. Trimming removed 1 base at V and 1 base at J, with 17 bases between. The germline gives CDR1 SGDLS, CDR2 YYNGEE. CDR3 DNA sequence: TGTGCCAGCAGCGTAACTGATGGGGGGTTTCTTAACTATGGCTACACCTTC. Amino acids: CASSVTDGGFLNYGYTF.

This clone was seen once. Other nucleotide sequences in the sample specify the same CDR3. The rearrangement links TRBV11-3 to TRBJ2-7, with 8 bases aligning to TRBD1. With V trimmed by 3 bases and J by 2 bases, 0 bases remained unmatched. The germline V gene has CDR1 SGHNT and CDR2 YENEEA. The CDR3 contains 13 residues. The CDR3 bases are TGTGCCAGCAGCTTGACAGGGGCCTACGAGCAGTACTTC. As protein: CASSLTGAYEQYF.

Here the CDR3 DNA reads TGTGCCAGTAACCGACAGGTATTGGGTCAGCCCCAGCATTTT. Its protein is CASNRQVLGQPQHF. The chain recombines TRBV19 with TRBJ1-5; D perhaps matches TRBD1 (6 bases). V lost 7 bases and J lost 6, with 16 bases in between. The CDR3 has 14 residues. CDR1 is LNHDA and CDR2 is SQIVND in the germline V gene (reference sequence).

The V and J genes are TRBV6-5 and TRBJ2-6; 11 positions match TRBD1. This CDR3 has 15 residues. From germline, CDR1 is MNHEY and CDR2 SVGAGI. With V trimmed by 11 bases and J by 0 bases, 3 bases remained unmatched. This chain's CDR3 is CACGTGGSGANVLTF. The DNA of the CDR3 is TGTGCCTGCGGGACAGGGGGCTCTGGGGCCAACGTCCTGACTTTC.